This T cell receptor (beta chain) was obtained from a study of blood T cell repertoires in COVID-19. Study-wide background: Samples came from the United States, Italy and Spain, spanning acute and convalescent COVID-19. The cDNA or gDNA used as material had been derived from T cells, B-cell-depleted T cells, or PBMCs.

Germline V CDR1 and CDR2: LNHDA, SQIVND (reference sequence). The germline V and J ends were trimmed by 2 bases and 7 bases, with 14 bases remaining between them. The CDR3 runs 14 residues. In the original processing: Amplification of reference gene primers provided the estimated nucleated cell counts. The data were produced by immunoSEQ multiplex PCR, yet TCRdb's version contains in-frame clones alone and is incomplete. That table furnishes V, J and clone size, whereas the DNA furnished D and trimming. The table has under 200,000 clones, about 87% seen once. Sequenced material: peripheral blood. The chain is built from TRBV19 and TRBJ1-1, with a tentative D call TRBD1 (6 bases). The origin of this receptor is a man between 40 and 49 years old with active or convalescent COVID-19. CDR3 DNA: TGTGCCAGTAGTATAACAGGGAATGTCGGTGAAGCTTTCTTT. As protein: CASSITGNVGEAFF.